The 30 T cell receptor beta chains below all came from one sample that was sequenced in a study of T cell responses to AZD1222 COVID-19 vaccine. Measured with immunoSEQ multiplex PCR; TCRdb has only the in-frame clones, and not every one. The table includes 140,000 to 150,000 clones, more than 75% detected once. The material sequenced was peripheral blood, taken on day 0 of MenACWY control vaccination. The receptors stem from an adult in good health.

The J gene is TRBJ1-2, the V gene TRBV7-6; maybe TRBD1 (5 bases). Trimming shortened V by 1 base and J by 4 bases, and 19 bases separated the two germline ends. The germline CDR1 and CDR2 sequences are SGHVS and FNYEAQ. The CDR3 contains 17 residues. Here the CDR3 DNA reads TGTGCCAGCAGCTTAGGTTGGCAGAGAGGGGTAGGCTATGGCTACACCTTC. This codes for CASSLGWQRGVGYGYTF.

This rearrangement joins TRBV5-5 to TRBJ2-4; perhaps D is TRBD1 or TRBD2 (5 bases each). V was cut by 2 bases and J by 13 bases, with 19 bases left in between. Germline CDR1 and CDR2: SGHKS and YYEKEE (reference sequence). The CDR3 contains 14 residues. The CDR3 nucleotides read TGTGCCAGCAGCTTAGACAGCGGATCAATGTACCAGTACTTC. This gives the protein CASSLDSGSMYQYF.

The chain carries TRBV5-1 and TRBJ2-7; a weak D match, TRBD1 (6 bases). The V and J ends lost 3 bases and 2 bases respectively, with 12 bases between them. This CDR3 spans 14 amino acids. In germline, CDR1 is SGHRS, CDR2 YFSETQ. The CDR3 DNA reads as TGCGCCAGCAGCTCAGACAGGCGAACCTACGAGCAGTACTTC. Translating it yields CASSSDRRTYEQYF.

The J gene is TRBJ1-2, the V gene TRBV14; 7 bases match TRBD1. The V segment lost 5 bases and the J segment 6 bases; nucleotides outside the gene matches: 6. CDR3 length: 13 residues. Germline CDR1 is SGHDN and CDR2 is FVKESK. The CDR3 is CASSKTGTHGYTF. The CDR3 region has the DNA TGTGCCAGCAGCAAGACAGGGACCCATGGCTACACCTTC.

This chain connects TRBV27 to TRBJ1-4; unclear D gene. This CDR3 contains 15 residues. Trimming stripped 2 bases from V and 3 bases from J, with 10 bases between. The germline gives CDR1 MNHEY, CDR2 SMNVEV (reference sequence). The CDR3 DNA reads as TGTGCCAGCAGTTTACTTGGGGTGGCTAATGAAAAACTGTTTTTT. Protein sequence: CASSLLGVANEKLFF.

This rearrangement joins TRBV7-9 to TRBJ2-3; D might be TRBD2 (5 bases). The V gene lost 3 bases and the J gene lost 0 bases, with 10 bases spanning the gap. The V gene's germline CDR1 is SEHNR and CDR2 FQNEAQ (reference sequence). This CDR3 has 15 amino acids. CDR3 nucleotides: TGTGCCAGCAGCTTGGCGAGCGGAAGCACAGATACGCAGTATTTT. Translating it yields CASSLASGSTDTQYF.

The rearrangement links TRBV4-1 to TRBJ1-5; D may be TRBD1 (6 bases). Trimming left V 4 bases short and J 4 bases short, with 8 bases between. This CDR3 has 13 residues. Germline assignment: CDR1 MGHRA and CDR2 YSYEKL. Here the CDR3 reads CASSRDTNQPQHF. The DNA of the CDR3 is TGCGCCAGCAGCCGGGACACGAATCAGCCCCAGCATTTT.

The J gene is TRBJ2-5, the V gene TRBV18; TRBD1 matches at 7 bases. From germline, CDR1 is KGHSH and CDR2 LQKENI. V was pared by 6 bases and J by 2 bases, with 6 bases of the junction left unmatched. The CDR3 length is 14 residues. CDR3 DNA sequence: TGTGCCAGCTCCCTAGACAGGGTGCAAGAGACCCAGTACTTC. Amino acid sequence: CASSLDRVQETQYF.

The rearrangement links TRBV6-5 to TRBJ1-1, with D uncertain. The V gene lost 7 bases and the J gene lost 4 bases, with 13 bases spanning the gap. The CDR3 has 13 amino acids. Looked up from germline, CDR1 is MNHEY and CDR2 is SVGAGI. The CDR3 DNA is TGTGCCAGCAATAAGGTCTTAGGCACTGAAGCTTTCTTT. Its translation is CASNKVLGTEAFF.

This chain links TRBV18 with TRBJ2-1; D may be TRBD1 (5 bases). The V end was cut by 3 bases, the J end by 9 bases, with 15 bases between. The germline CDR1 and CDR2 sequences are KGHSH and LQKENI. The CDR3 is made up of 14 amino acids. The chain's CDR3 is CASSPQTVPREQFF. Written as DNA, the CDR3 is TGTGCCAGCTCACCGCAGACAGTACCCCGTGAGCAGTTCTTC.

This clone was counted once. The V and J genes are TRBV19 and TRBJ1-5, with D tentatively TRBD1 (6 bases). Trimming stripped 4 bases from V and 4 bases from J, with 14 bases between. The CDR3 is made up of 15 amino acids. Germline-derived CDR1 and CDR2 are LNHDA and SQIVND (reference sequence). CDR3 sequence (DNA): TGTGCCAGTAGTAGGGCAGGGGAACGGAATCAGCCCCAGCATTTT. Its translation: CASSRAGERNQPQHF. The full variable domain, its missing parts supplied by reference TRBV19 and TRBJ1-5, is DGGITQSPKYLFRKEGQNVTLSCEQNLNHDAMYWYRQDPGQGLRLIYYSQIVNDFQKGDIAEGYSVSREKKESFPLTVTSAQKNPTAFYLCASSRAGERNQPQHFGDGTRLSIL.

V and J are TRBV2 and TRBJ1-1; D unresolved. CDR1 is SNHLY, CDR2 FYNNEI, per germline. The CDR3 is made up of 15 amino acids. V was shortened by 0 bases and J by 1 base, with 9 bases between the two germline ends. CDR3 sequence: CASSEANRANTEAFF. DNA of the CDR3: TGTGCCAGCAGTGAAGCTAACAGAGCGAACACTGAAGCTTTCTTT. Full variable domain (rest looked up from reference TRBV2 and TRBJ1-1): EPEVTQTPSHQVTQMGQEVILRCVPISNHLYFYWYRQILGQKVEFLVSFYNNEISEKSEIFDDQFSVERPDGSNFTLKIRSTKLEDSAMYFCASSEANRANTEAFFGQGTRLTVV.

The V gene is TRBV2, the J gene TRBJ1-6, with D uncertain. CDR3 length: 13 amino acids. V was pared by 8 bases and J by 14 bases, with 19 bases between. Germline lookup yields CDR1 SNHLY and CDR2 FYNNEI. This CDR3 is CASHLGGNPTLHF. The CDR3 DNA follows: TGTGCCAGCCATCTGGGTGGGAACCCGACCCTCCACTTT.

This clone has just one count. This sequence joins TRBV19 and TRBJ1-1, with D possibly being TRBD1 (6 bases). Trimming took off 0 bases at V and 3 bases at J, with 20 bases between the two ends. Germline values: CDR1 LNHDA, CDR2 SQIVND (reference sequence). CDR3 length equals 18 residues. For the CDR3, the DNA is TGTGCCAGTAGTATAGACCCCGCCGGGGGCCCGGGGGACACTGAAGCTTTCTTT. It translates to CASSIDPAGGPGDTEAFF.

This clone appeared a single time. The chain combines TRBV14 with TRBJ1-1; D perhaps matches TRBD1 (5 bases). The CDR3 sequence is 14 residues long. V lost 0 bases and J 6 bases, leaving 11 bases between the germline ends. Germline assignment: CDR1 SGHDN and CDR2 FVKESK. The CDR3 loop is CASSQEKGLPEAFF. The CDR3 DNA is TGTGCCAGCAGCCAAGAGAAGGGGCTCCCTGAAGCTTTCTTT.

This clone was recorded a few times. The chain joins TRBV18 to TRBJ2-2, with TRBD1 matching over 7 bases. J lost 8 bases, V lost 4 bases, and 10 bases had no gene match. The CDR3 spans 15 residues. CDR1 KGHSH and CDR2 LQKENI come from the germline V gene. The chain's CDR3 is CASSQPTGIAGELFF. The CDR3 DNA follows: TGTGCCAGCTCACAACCGACAGGGATCGCGGGGGAGCTGTTTTTT.

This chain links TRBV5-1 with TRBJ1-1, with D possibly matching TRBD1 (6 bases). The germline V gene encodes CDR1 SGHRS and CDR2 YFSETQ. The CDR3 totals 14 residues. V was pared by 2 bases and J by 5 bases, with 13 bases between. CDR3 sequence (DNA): TGCGCCAGCAGCTTTAAACAGGGTGGAACTGAAGCTTTCTTT. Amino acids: CASSFKQGGTEAFF.

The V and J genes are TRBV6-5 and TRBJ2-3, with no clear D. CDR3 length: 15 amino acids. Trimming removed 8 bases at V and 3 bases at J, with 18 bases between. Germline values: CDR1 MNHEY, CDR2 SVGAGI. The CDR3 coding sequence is TGTGCCAGCCGCTTCTCCTCCCTTCGGACAGATACGCAGTATTTT. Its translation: CASRFSSLRTDTQYF.

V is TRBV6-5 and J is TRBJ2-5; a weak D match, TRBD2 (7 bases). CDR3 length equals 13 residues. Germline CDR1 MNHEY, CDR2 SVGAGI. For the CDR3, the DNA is TGTGCACACTCCCCCAGGGGAGGGGAGACCCAGTACTTC. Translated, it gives CAHSPRGGETQYF.

The CDR3 sequence is CASTLLEGRVQAFF. For the CDR3, the DNA is TGTGCCAGCACCCTTTTGGAGGGCAGGGTTCAGGCTTTCTTT. The chain carries TRBV6-5 and TRBJ1-1, with a possible D match to TRBD1 (5 bases). Germline lookup yields CDR1 MNHEY and CDR2 SVGAGI. CDR3 size: 14 residues. Trimming cost V 7 bases and J 11 bases, with 23 bases left between them.

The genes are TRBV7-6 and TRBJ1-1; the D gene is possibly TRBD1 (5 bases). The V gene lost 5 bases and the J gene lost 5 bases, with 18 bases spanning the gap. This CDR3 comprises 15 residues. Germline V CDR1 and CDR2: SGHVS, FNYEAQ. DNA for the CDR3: TGTGCCAGCAGCCCGCACCAGGGCCGGGTTACTGAAGCTTTCTTT. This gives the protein CASSPHQGRVTEAFF.

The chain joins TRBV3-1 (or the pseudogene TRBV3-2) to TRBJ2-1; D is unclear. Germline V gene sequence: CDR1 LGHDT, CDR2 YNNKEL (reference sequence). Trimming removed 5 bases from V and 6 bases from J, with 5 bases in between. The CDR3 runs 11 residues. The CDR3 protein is CASSISNEQFF. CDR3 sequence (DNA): TGTGCCAGCAGCATCTCCAATGAGCAGTTCTTC.

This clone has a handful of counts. The CDR3 here is CASREGQGGLYEQYF. DNA of the CDR3: TGTGCCAGCAGGGAGGGACAGGGTGGTCTCTACGAGCAGTACTTC. This sequence joins TRBV6-5 and TRBJ2-7, with 9 bases that match TRBD1. Germline CDR1 reads MNHEY; CDR2 reads SVGAGI. V dropped 6 bases and J dropped 3; count of bases not matched to a gene: 9. This CDR3 has 15 residues.

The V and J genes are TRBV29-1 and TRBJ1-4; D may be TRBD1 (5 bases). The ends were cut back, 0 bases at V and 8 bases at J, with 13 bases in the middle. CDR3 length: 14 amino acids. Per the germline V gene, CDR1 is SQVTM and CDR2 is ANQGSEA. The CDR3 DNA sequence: TGCAGCGTTGAAGATCGGGGGAGGAACGAAAAACTGTTTTTT. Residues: CSVEDRGRNEKLFF. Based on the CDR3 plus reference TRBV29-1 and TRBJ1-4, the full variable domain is SAVISQKPSRDICQRGTSLTIQCQVDSQVTMMFWYRQQPGQSLTLIATANQGSEATYESGFVIDKFPISRPNLTFSTLTVSNMSPEDSSIYLCSVEDRGRNEKLFFGSGTQLSVL.

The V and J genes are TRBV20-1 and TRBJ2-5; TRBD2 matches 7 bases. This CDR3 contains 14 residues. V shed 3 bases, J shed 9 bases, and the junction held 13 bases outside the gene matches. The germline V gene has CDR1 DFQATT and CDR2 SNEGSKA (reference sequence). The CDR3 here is CSASDGGSPVAQYF. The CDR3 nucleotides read TGCAGTGCTAGTGATGGCGGGAGCCCTGTGGCCCAGTACTTC.

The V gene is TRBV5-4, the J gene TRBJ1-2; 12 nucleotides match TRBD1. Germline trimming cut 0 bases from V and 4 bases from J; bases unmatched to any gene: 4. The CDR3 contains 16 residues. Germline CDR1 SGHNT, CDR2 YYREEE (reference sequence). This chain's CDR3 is CASSLAGTGGAYGYTF. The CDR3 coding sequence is TGTGCCAGCAGCTTGGCCGGGACAGGGGGCGCCTATGGCTACACCTTC.

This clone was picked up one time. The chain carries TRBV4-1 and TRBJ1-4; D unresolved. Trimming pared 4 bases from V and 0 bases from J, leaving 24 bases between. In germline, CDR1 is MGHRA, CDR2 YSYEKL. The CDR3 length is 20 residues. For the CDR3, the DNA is TGCGCCAGCAGCCCTGTCAGTCTTTTAGGCAGAAGTGCAACTAATGAAAAACTGTTTTTT. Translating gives CASSPVSLLGRSATNEKLFF.

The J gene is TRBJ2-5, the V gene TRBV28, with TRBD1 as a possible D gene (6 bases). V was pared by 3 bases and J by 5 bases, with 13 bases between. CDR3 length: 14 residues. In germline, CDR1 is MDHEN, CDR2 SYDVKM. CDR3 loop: CASSLVAGDETQYF. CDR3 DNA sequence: TGTGCCAGCAGTTTGGTGGCAGGGGACGAGACCCAGTACTTC.

CDR3 residues: CASSLESSYNSPLHF. The CDR3 region has the DNA TGTGCCAGCAGCTTAGAGAGCTCCTATAATTCACCCCTCCACTTT. The rearrangement uses TRBV7-3 and TRBJ1-6; no definite D call. Germline values: CDR1 SGHTA, CDR2 FQGTGA. Between the trimmed V and J ends, which lost 2 bases and 0 bases, there was a span of 5 bases. The CDR3 extends over 15 amino acids.

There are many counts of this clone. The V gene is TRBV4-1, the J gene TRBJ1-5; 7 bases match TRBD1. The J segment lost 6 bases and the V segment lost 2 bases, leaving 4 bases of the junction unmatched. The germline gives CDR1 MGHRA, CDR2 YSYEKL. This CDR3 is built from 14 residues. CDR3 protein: CASSQTDRVQPQHF. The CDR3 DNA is TGCGCCAGCAGCCAAACCGACAGGGTTCAGCCCCAGCATTTT.